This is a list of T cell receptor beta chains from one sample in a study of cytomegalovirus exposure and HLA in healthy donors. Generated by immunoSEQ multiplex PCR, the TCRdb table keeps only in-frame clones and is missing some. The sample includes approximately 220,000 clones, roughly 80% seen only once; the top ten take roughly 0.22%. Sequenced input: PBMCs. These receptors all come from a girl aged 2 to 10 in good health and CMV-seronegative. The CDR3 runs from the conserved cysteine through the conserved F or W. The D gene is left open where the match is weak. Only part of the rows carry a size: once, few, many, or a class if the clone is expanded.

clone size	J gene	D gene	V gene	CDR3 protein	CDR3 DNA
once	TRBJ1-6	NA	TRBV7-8	CASSPRSSYNSPLHF	TGTGCCAGCAGCCCTAGGAGCTCCTATAATTCACCCCTCCACTTT
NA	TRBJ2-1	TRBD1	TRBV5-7	CASSTLTGLNEQFF	TGTGCCAGCAGCACCTTGACAGGGTTGAATGAGCAGTTCTTC
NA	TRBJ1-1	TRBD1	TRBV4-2	CASSQAGVDRGNTEAFF	TGTGCCAGCAGCCAAGCCGGTGTGGACAGGGGGAACACTGAAGCTTTCTTT
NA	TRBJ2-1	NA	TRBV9	CASSPGVYGEQFF	TGTGCCAGCAGCCCGGGGGTATACGGTGAGCAGTTCTTC
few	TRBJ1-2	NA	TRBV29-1	CSVEQGYTF	TGCAGCGTTGAACAAGGCTACACCTTC
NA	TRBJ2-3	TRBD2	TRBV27	CASSLYWSGRAESTDTQYF	TGTGCCAGCAGTTTATATTGGAGCGGGAGGGCCGAAAGCACAGATACGCAGTATTTT
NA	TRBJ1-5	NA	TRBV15	CATSRESNQPQHF	TGTGCCACCAGCAGAGAGTCGAATCAGCCCCAGCATTTT
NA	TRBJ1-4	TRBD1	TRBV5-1	CASSLARDSVLEKLFF	TGCGCCAGCAGCTTGGCCCGGGACAGCGTACTTGAAAAACTGTTTTTT
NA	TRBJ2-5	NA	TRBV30	CAWSVLGGRETQYF	TGTGCCTGGTCAGTTCTGGGGGGTAGAGAGACCCAGTACTTC
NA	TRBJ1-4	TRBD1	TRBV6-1	CASSDEGGTGKEKLFF	TGTGCCAGCAGTGACGAAGGCGGGACAGGGAAGGAAAAACTGTTTTTT
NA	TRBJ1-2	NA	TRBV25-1	CASSVGGIYGYTF	TGTGCCAGCAGTGTGGGGGGAATCTATGGCTACACCTTC
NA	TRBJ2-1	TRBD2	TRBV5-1	CASSLGLEPNEQFF	TGCGCCAGCAGCTTAGGACTAGAACCCAATGAGCAGTTCTTC
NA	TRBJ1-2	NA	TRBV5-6	CASSLGQGVYGYTF	TGTGCCAGCAGCTTGGGGCAGGGCGTCTATGGCTACACCTTC
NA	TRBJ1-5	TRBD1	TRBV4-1	CASSQVGGQNQPQHF	TGCGCCAGCAGCCAAGTTGGGGGACAGAATCAGCCCCAGCATTTT
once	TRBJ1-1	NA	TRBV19	CASSISGLAERRAFF	TGTGCCAGTAGTATCTCGGGACTCGCTGAGCGGAGAGCTTTCTTT
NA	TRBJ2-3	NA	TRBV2	CASSEAPRGTQYF	TGTGCCAGCAGTGAAGCTCCGCGTGGTACGCAGTATTTT
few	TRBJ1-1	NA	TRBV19	CASRPAGTGNTEAFF	TGTGCCAGTAGGCCGGCGGGAACAGGGAACACTGAAGCTTTCTTT
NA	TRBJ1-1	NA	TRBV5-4	CASSTDSSQAFF	TGTGCCAGCAGCACAGACAGCAGTCAAGCTTTCTTT
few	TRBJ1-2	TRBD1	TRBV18	CASSPYGSGGFGYGYTF	TGTGCCAGCTCACCCTATGGATCAGGGGGTTTTGGCTATGGCTACACCTTC
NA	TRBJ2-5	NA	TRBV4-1	CASSRNPTGPLMYQETQYF	TGCGCCAGCAGCCGCAATCCGACAGGTCCCCTGATGTACCAAGAGACCCAGTACTTC
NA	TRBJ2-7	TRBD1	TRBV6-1	CASSVDRYFSYEQYF	TGTGCCAGCAGTGTGGACAGGTATTTCTCCTACGAGCAGTACTTC
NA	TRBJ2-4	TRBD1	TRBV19	CASSNRGQAAKNIQYF	TGTGCCAGTAGCAACCGGGGACAGGCGGCCAAAAACATTCAGTACTTC
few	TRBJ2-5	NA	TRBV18	CASSARQTQETQYF	TGTGCCAGCTCTGCGAGACAGACCCAAGAGACCCAGTACTTC
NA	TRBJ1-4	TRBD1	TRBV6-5	CASSGTAINEKLFF	TGTGCCAGCAGCGGGACAGCTATTAATGAAAAACTGTTTTTT
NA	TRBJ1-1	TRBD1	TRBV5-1	CASSLGQGLKNTEAFF	TGCGCCAGCAGCTTGGGACAGGGGCTGAAGAACACTGAAGCTTTCTTT
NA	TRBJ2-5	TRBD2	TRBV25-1	CASLPSGGAYQETQYF	TGTGCCAGCCTCCCTAGCGGTGGGGCGTACCAAGAGACCCAGTACTTC
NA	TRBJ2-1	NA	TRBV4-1	CASSQQMDWKQFF	TGCGCCAGCAGCCAACAGATGGACTGGAAGCAGTTCTTC
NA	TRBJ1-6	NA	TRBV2	CASGPSLRVIQDKDSSPLHF	TGTGCCAGCGGGCCCTCATTACGTGTCATACAGGATAAGGACAGTTCACCCCTCCACTTT
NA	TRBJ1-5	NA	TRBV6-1	CASSELQPQHF	TGTGCCAGCAGTGAGTTACAGCCCCAGCATTTT
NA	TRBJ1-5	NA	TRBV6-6	CASSYGGSNQPQHF	TGTGCCAGCAGTTACGGAGGGTCCAATCAGCCCCAGCATTTT
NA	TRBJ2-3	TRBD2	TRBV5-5	CASSSWTSGGTDTQYF	TGTGCCAGCAGCTCCTGGACTAGCGGGGGAACAGATACGCAGTATTTT
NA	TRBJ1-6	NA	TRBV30	CAWSRGGNSPLHF	TGTGCCTGGAGTCGAGGGGGTAATTCACCCCTCCACTTT
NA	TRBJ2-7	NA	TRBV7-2	CASSLGLGYEQYF	TGTGCCAGCAGCTTAGGGCTAGGCTACGAGCAGTACTTC
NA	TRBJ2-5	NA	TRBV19	CASSRDSSKTQYF	TGTGCCAGTAGTCGGGACTCATCAAAGACCCAGTACTTC
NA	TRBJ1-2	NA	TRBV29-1	CSVHREANYGYTF	TGCAGCGTACACAGGGAAGCTAACTATGGCTACACCTTC
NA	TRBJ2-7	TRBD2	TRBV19	CASSISGSYEQYF	TGTGCCAGTAGTATAAGCGGGAGCTACGAGCAGTACTTC
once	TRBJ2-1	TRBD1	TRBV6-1	CASSARGLWDEQFF	TGTGCCAGCAGTGCGAGGGGGCTTTGGGATGAGCAGTTCTTC
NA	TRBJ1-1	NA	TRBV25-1	CASSERTALGTEAFF	TGTGCCAGCAGTGAGCGGACAGCCTTGGGCACTGAAGCTTTCTTT
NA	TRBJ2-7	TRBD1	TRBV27	CASSSQPGQTYEQYF	TGTGCCAGCAGTTCACAACCGGGACAGACCTACGAGCAGTACTTC
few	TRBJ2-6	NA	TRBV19	CATWTDSGANVLTF	TGTGCCACCTGGACAGACTCTGGGGCCAACGTCCTGACTTTC
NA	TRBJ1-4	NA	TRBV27	CASSHLGGGLNEKLFF	TGTGCCAGCAGCCATTTGGGGGGTGGGTTGAATGAAAAACTGTTTTTT
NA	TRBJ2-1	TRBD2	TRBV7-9	CASSLELAVGEQFF	TGTGCCAGCAGCTTAGAACTAGCGGTAGGTGAGCAGTTCTTC
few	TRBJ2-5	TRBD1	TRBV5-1	CASSSTGGLETQYF	TGCGCCAGCAGCTCGACAGGGGGCCTAGAGACCCAGTACTTC
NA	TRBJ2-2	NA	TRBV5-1	CASNAGLNTGELFF	TGCGCCAGCAATGCAGGCCTAAACACCGGGGAGCTGTTTTTT
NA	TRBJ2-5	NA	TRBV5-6	CASGPGAEETQYF	TGTGCCAGCGGGCCGGGAGCCGAAGAGACCCAGTACTTC
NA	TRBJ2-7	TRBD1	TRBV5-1	CASSLPPSGQVYEQYF	TGCGCCAGCAGCCTCCCGCCCTCCGGACAGGTTTACGAGCAGTACTTC
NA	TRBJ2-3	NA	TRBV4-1	CASSQESGSLDTQYF	TGCGCCAGCAGCCAAGAAAGTGGGAGTTTAGATACGCAGTATTTT
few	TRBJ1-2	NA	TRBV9	CASSAQGSLNYGYTF	TGTGCCAGCAGCGCCCAGGGTTCCCTCAACTATGGCTACACCTTC
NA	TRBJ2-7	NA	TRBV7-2	CASSYGTYEQYF	TGTGCCAGCAGCTACGGGACCTACGAGCAGTACTTC
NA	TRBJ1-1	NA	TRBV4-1	CASRQIGPTGTEAFF	TGCGCCAGCAGACAAATAGGGCCCACGGGGACTGAAGCTTTCTTT
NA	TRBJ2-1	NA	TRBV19	CASSIFGGSGSNEQFF	TGTGCCAGTAGTATATTTGGGGGGTCCGGGTCCAATGAGCAGTTCTTC
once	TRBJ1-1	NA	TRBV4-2	CASSHNGQMNTEAFF	TGTGCCAGCAGCCATAACGGACAGATGAACACTGAAGCTTTCTTT
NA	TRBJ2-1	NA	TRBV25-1	CARWGDEQFF	TGTGCCCGGTGGGGGGATGAGCAGTTCTTC